The entry that follows covers one TCR beta chain sequence. This sample is drawn from a study of blood T cell repertoires in COVID-19. The wider study: Acute and convalescent COVID-19 samples came from the United States, Italy and Spain. PBMCs, B-cell-depleted T cells, or T cells provided the cDNA or gDNA that made up the material.

Per the study methods: For nucleated cells, counts were estimated from reference gene primer amplification. Assay: immunoSEQ multiplex PCR; the TCRdb copy retains only in-frame clones and omits some. The V and J calls and the clone size are those of that table, but D and trimming were determined from the DNA. The data hold around 150,000 clones, with roughly 90% observed a single time. Input material: peripheral blood. This TCR was sampled from a man between 60 and 75 years old with acute or convalescent COVID-19.

The CDR3 spells CSVAVSGANVLTF. The CDR3 nucleotides read TGCAGCGTGGCCGTCTCTGGGGCCAACGTCCTGACTTTC. J is TRBJ2-6 and V is TRBV29-1, with unresolved D. Between the trimmed V and J ends, which lost 6 bases and 0 bases, there was a span of 6 bases. Looked up from germline, CDR1 is SQVTM and CDR2 is ANQGSEA. The CDR3 extends over 13 amino acids.